What follows are 22 T cell receptor beta chains derived from one specimen sequenced in a study of Graves' ophthalmopathy and Graves' hyperthyroidism. RNA transcripts were the template, and TCR beta CDR3 regions were amplified from them. HTBI primers served in a first-round RT-PCR, which a second-round multiplex PCR followed. TCRdb ran MiXCR on the multiplex PCR reads and lists one entry per CDR3 protein. The data hold 600,000 to 950,000 distinct CDR3 sequences, with about 44% observed a single time. Sequenced input: peripheral blood. These TCRs come from an adult man with Graves' ophthalmopathy.

The CDR3 DNA follows: TGCGCCAGCAGCCAAGATAAGAGCCAAGAGACCCAGTACTTC. It translates to CASSQDKSQETQYF. The chain is built from TRBV4-3 and TRBJ2-5; the D is unclear. CDR3 length equals 14 residues. Between the trimmed V and J ends, which lost 0 bases and 1 base, there was a span of 6 bases. The germline V gene has CDR1 LGHNA and CDR2 YSLEER.

This clonotype has only a few counts. V usage is TRBV5-4 and J usage is TRBJ2-7; the match to TRBD1 covers 7 bases. The germline V gene has CDR1 SGHNT and CDR2 YYREEE (reference sequence). V gave up 4 bases and J gave up 5 bases; unmatched junction bases: 12. The CDR3 sequence is 15 residues long. DNA for the CDR3: TGTGCCAGCAGCGGCCGGGACAGAAGGAACCACGAGCAGTACTTC. Protein: CASSGRDRRNHEQYF.

The table lists this clonotype with many counts. The CDR3 is CASSEAANYGYTF. The CDR3 DNA follows: TGCGCCAGCAGTGAGGCGGCTAACTATGGCTACACCTTC. The chain is built from TRBV10-2 and TRBJ1-2, with D unresolved. V lost 2 bases and J lost 0, with 4 bases in between. Germline V gene sequence: CDR1 WSHSY, CDR2 SAAADI. This CDR3 comprises 13 residues.

The chain has TRBV10-3 and TRBJ2-3; TRBD1 might be the D (6 bases). V shed 2 bases and J shed 4 bases, with 7 bases lying between them. CDR1 is ENHRY and CDR2 is SYGVKD in the germline V gene. This CDR3 has 13 amino acids. The CDR3 loop reads CAISEAGADTQYF. For the CDR3, the DNA is TGTGCCATCAGTGAGGCAGGGGCAGATACGCAGTATTTT.

In its sample, this clonotype was seen many times. The chain links TRBV11-2 to TRBJ1-2; no clear D gene. This CDR3 contains 13 residues. V lost 4 bases, J lost 8 bases, and 14 bases lay in between. From germline, CDR1 is SGHAT and CDR2 FQNNGV. The CDR3 DNA is TGTGCCAGCAGCTCACGGCCTGACGGGGGCTACACCTTC. Protein: CASSSRPDGGYTF.

This clonotype was counted ten times or more. The chain couples TRBV12-3 or TRBV12-4 to TRBJ1-2; possibly TRBD1 for D (5 bases). The CDR3 has 14 residues. Deletions cut 5 bases from V and 2 bases from J, with 12 bases between. DNA of the CDR3: TGTGCCAGCAGTACCTCGGGACTAAACTATGGCTACACCTTC. Translation gives CASSTSGLNYGYTF.

In this sample, this clonotype turned up many times. The V gene is TRBV10-3, the J gene TRBJ2-7; TRBD1 matches 9 bases. Germline CDR1 is ENHRY and CDR2 is SYGVKD. Unmatched junction bases numbered 3, after V lost 3 bases and J lost 6 bases. The CDR3 spans 13 residues. The CDR3 here is CAISESDRGEQYF. CDR3 in DNA: TGTGCCATCAGTGAATCGGACAGGGGCGAGCAGTACTTC.

Worth noting for this clonotype: The junction departs from the called germline gene at one end, perhaps through a read error. The rearrangement links TRBV7-9 to TRBJ2-2, with 8 bases that match TRBD2. Germline V gene data show CDR1 as SEHNR and CDR2 as FQNEAQ (reference sequence). The CDR3 runs to 17 residues. The CDR3 loop is CASSVAPAGARTGELFF. The CDR3 DNA is TGTGCCAGCAGCGTAGCCCCAGCGGGGGCCCGCACCGGGGAGCTGTTTTTT.

This clonotype was found many times. This chain connects TRBV10-3 to TRBJ1-4, with D tentatively TRBD1 (6 bases). Germline CDR1 ENHRY, CDR2 SYGVKD. There are 16 residues in the CDR3. Trimming took 4 bases from V and 1 from J, leaving 13 bases between them. CDR3 region: CAISASGDGTNEKLFF. CDR3 in DNA: TGTGCCATCAGTGCATCAGGGGATGGAACTAATGAAAAACTGTTTTTT.

This clonotype was observed many times. This chain connects TRBV2 to TRBJ1-5, with 7 bases lining up with TRBD1. CDR1 and CDR2 (germline): SNHLY, FYNNEI. Germline trimming cut 5 bases from V and 0 bases from J; bases unmatched to any gene: 4. This CDR3 region has 15 residues. The CDR3 loop is CASSLDRTSNQPQHF. For the CDR3, the DNA is TGTGCCAGCAGTTTGGACAGGACTAGCAATCAGCCCCAGCATTTT.

CDR3 region: CASSPTMPGLAGKYEQYF. The CDR3, as DNA: TGTGCCAGCAGTCCAACGATGCCGGGACTAGCGGGGAAGTACGAGCAGTACTTC. The rearrangement joins TRBV6-4 to TRBJ2-7, with 13 bases matching TRBD2. From germline, CDR1 is MRHNA and CDR2 SNTAGT. The CDR3 is 18 residues long. With V trimmed by 5 bases and J by 4 bases, 14 bases remained unmatched.

This clonotype was detected only once. V usage is TRBV4-3 and J usage is TRBJ1-6; no reliable D call. Germline values: CDR1 LGHNA, CDR2 YSLEER. This CDR3 spans 14 amino acids. Trimming removed 0 bases from V and 8 bases from J, with 8 bases in between. Here the CDR3 reads CASSQDLGDSPLHF. The CDR3 nucleotides are TGCGCCAGCAGCCAAGATCTGGGAGATTCACCCCTCCACTTT.

This clonotype has only a few counts. The V and J genes are TRBV2 and TRBJ1-2; 9 nucleotides align to TRBD1. V was clipped by 5 bases and J by 2 bases; unmatched bases: 6. CDR1 and CDR2 (germline): SNHLY, FYNNEI. The CDR3 runs to 15 residues. The CDR3 protein is CASSPRQGVNYGYTF. The CDR3 DNA is TGTGCCAGCAGTCCCAGACAGGGGGTGAACTATGGCTACACCTTC.

This rearrangement joins TRBV20-1 to TRBJ1-1, with D possibly being TRBD1 (6 bases). Germline loops: CDR1 DFQATT, CDR2 SNEGSKA (reference sequence). V was cut by 5 bases and J by 3 bases, with 10 bases left in between. The CDR3 contains 12 residues. CDR3 in amino acids: CSAAGQYTEAFF. The CDR3 DNA is TGCAGTGCTGCAGGACAGTACACTGAAGCTTTCTTT.

This clonotype was seen only a few times. The chain links TRBV9 to TRBJ1-4, with 8 bases identical to TRBD1. CDR3 length equals 15 residues. V was clipped by 4 bases and J by 6 bases; unmatched bases: 8. Per germline, CDR1 SGDLS and CDR2 YYNGEE. The CDR3 bases are TGTGCCAGCAGCTTAGATCAGGGGGCCTATGAAAAACTGTTTTTT. It yields the protein CASSLDQGAYEKLFF. The variable domain in full, with the rest retrieved from reference TRBV9 and TRBJ1-4, is DSGVTQTPKHLITATGQRVTLRCSPRSGDLSVYWYQQSLDQGLQFLIQYYNGEERAKGNILERFSAQQFPDLHSELNLSSLELGDSALYFCASSLDQGAYEKLFFGSGTQLSVL.

This clonotype was observed at least ten times. This chain connects TRBV7-9 to TRBJ1-2; a weak D match, TRBD1 (5 bases). The V end was cut by 1 base, the J end by 5 bases, with 14 bases between. CDR3 length: 15 amino acids. Germline CDR1 and CDR2: SEHNR and FQNEAQ (reference sequence). The CDR3 spells CASSLVQGSAYGYTF. For the CDR3, the DNA is TGTGCCAGCAGCTTAGTCCAGGGAAGTGCATATGGCTACACCTTC.

This clonotype was counted a few times. This chain links TRBV12-3 or TRBV12-4 with TRBJ1-1; D is ambiguous. This CDR3 spans 16 amino acids. V was shortened by 5 bases and J by 0 bases, with 16 bases between the two germline ends. CDR3: CASSRDPGGMNTEAFF. For the CDR3, the DNA is TGTGCCAGCAGTAGAGACCCGGGAGGGATGAACACTGAAGCTTTCTTT.

V gene TRBV7-9 combines with J gene TRBJ2-7, with D possibly being TRBD2 (5 bases). This CDR3 region has 13 residues. Trimming removed 6 bases from V and 3 bases from J, with 12 bases in between. Germline CDR1 is SEHNR and CDR2 is FQNEAQ (reference sequence). CDR3 bases: TGTGCCAGCAGTTTCGGGAATGACTACGAGCAGTACTTC. This translates into CASSFGNDYEQYF. Combining the CDR3 with reference TRBV7-9 and TRBJ2-7 gives the whole variable domain DTGVSQNPRHKITKRGQNVTFRCDPISEHNRLYWYRQTLGQGPEFLTYFQNEAQLEKSRLLSDRFSAERPKGSFSTLEIQRTEQGDSAMYLCASSFGNDYEQYFGPGTRLTVT.

This clonotype came up many times. The V gene is TRBV15, the J gene TRBJ2-7; the match to TRBD2 covers 7 bases. The germline gives CDR1 LNHNV, CDR2 YYDKDF (reference sequence). This CDR3 has 15 residues. V dropped 1 base and J dropped 5; count of bases not matched to a gene: 8. The chain's CDR3 is CATSRARGSWDEQYF. The CDR3 nucleotides read TGTGCCACCAGCAGAGCTCGCGGGAGTTGGGACGAGCAGTACTTC.

V and J are TRBV2 and TRBJ2-7, with 8 positions matching TRBD1. CDR3 length: 14 amino acids. V shed 6 bases, J shed 6 bases, and the junction held 10 bases outside the gene matches. Germline loops: CDR1 SNHLY, CDR2 FYNNEI. The CDR3: CASSPDRGAAEQYF. Written as DNA, the CDR3 is TGTGCCAGCAGCCCCGACAGGGGAGCCGCCGAGCAGTACTTC.

This clonotype was picked up a small number of times. A much larger clone sits a single nucleotide away, making a read error possible. The CDR3 DNA reads as TGTGCCAGCAGAGGTGGGACAGCCTATAGCAATCAGCCCCAGCATTTT. Translation: CASRGGTAYSNQPQHF. The chain links TRBV2 to TRBJ1-5; 7 bases fit TRBD1. The CDR3 has 16 amino acids. The J segment lost 0 bases and the V segment lost 6 bases, leaving 8 bases of the junction unmatched. CDR1 SNHLY and CDR2 FYNNEI come from the germline V gene.

The table lists this clonotype with many counts. V is TRBV29-1 and J is TRBJ1-2; the match to TRBD1 covers 8 bases. Germline V gene sequence: CDR1 SQVTM, CDR2 ANQGSEA. The CDR3 has 15 residues. Unmatched junction bases numbered 10, after V lost 3 bases and J lost 4 bases. For the CDR3, the DNA is TGCAGCGTTGACAGAGCAGGGGGCTGGGTCTATGGCTACACCTTC. Its translation is CSVDRAGGWVYGYTF.